This T cell receptor (beta chain) was sequenced for a study of identifying expanded T cells in peripheral blood. Healthy donors had no documented immune events, such as infections, while sampled. Profiled with immunoSEQ multiplex PCR; TCRdb holds only in-frame clones, not every one. The table includes approximately 85,000 clones, 88% detected once. CDR1 and CDR2 (germline): MGHDK, SYGVNS. V lost 6 bases and J 4 bases, leaving 12 bases between the germline ends. There are 13 residues in the CDR3. The clonotype comes from a person aged 18-70 years in good health. The sample comprised blood. The chain is built from TRBV25-1 and TRBJ2-5; D may correspond to TRBD1 or TRBD2 (6 bases each). CDR3 DNA: TGTGCCAGCAGCCACAGGGACTCAGAGACCCAGTACTTC. Encoded protein: CASSHRDSETQYF.